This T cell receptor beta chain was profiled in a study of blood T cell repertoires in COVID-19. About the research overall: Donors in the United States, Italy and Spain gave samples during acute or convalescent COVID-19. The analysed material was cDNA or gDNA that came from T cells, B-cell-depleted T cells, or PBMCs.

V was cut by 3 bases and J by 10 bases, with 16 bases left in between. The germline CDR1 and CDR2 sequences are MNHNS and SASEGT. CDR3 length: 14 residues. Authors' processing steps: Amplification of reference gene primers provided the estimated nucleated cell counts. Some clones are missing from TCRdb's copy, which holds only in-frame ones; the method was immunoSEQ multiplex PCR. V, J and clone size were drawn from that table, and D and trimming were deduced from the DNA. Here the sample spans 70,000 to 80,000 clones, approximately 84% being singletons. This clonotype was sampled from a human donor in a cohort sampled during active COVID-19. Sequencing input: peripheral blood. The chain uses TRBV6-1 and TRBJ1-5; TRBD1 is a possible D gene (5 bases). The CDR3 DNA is TGTGCCAGCAGTGAGAGGAGTCCGCAGGGACCCCAGCATTTT. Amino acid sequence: CASSERSPQGPQHF.